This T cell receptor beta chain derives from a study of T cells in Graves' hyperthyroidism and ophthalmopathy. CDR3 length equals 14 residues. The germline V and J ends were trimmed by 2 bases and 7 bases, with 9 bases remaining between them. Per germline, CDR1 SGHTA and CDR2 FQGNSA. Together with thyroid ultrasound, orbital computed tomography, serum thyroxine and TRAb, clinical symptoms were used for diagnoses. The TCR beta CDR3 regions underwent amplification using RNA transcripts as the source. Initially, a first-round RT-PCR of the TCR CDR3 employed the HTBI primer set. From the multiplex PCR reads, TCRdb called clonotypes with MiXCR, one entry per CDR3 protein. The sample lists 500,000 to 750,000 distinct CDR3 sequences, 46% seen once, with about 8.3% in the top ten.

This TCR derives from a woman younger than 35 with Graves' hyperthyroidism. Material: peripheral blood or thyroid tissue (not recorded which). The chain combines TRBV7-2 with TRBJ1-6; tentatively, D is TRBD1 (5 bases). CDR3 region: CASSLRGENSPLHF. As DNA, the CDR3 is TGTGCCAGCAGCTTACGGGGGGAAAATTCACCCCTCCACTTT.